This entry features one T cell receptor (beta chain) sequence. Antigen specificity is unknown. Through negative isolation, CD4+ and CD8+ T cells were obtained, while TEMRA cells were enriched using FACS. These data come from a study of CD8 T cells in Susac syndrome. The CDR3 is 14 amino acids. The germline V and J ends were trimmed by 1 base and 3 bases, with 10 bases remaining between them. The germline V gene has CDR1 LNHDA and CDR2 SQIVND (reference sequence). Findings and limits, study-wide: As acknowledged by the study, its TCR sequencing and HLA analysis included a relatively small number of individuals.

Reverse transcription of 0.5 to 1 ug RNA was performed with random hexamers. Multiplex PCR with immunoSEQ amplified the TCR beta CDR3 across 54 Vbeta and 13 Jbeta. TCRdb re-called the immunoSEQ multiplex PCR reads with MiXCR, one entry per CDR3 protein. This table has 250,000 to 300,000 distinct CDR3 sequences, around 91% appearing once. Sequencing input: CD8+ T cells from PBMCs. The receptor's source is a human donor with multiple sclerosis. The gene calls are TRBV19 and TRBJ2-7; perhaps D is TRBD1 or TRBD2 (5 bases each). The CDR3 is CASSIGGGHYEQYF. In DNA, the CDR3 is TGTGCCAGTAGTATAGGTGGGGGTCACTACGAGCAGTACTTC.